These 20 T cell receptor beta chains were all obtained from the same sample, sequenced in a study of control samples from healthy donors and cancer patients. Using immunoSEQ multiplex PCR, the repertoire was profiled, and TCRdb retains in-frame clones only, with some absent. The repertoire holds about 160,000 clones, with 80% to 90% as singletons. The material sequenced was blood. These receptors originate from a young man in good health.

The V and J genes are TRBV2 and TRBJ1-5; D not certain. Germline V lookup: CDR1 SNHLY, CDR2 FYNNEI. The CDR3 runs 13 residues. V shed 3 bases and J shed 9 bases, with 12 bases lying between them. The CDR3 region is CASSEALGTPQHF. The DNA of the CDR3 is TGTGCCAGCAGTGAGGCCTTAGGTACGCCCCAGCATTTT. Based on the CDR3 plus reference TRBV2 and TRBJ1-5, the full variable domain is EPEVTQTPSHQVTQMGQEVILRCVPISNHLYFYWYRQILGQKVEFLVSFYNNEISEKSEIFDDQFSVERPDGSNFTLKIRSTKLEDSAMYFCASSEALGTPQHFGDGTRLSIL.

This sequence joins TRBV5-6 and TRBJ2-2; the match to TRBD1 covers 7 bases. The CDR3 covers 16 residues. V shed 3 bases and J 5 bases; nucleotides not matched to a gene: 10. The germline gives CDR1 SGHDT, CDR2 YYEEEE. CDR3 sequence reads: CASSSLDRFVTGELFF. DNA for the CDR3: TGTGCCAGCAGCTCCCTGGACAGGTTCGTGACCGGGGAGCTGTTTTTT. Supplemented by reference TRBV5-6 and TRBJ2-2, the full variable domain reads DAGVTQSPTHLIKTRGQQVTLRCSPKSGHDTVSWYQQALGQGPQFIFQYYEEEERQRGNFPDRFSGHQFPNYSSELNVNALLLGDSALYLCASSSLDRFVTGELFFGEGSRLTVL.

The V gene is TRBV18, the J gene TRBJ1-4; D gene ambiguous. Trimming stripped 5 bases from V and 2 bases from J, with 9 bases between. Germline assignment: CDR1 KGHSH and CDR2 LQKENI. This CDR3 contains 14 residues. This CDR3 reads CASSGGSTNEKLFF. The CDR3 DNA reads TGTGCCAGCTCAGGAGGATCCACTAATGAAAAACTGTTTTTT.

This sequence joins TRBV19 and TRBJ2-1, with 7 bases aligning to TRBD2. This CDR3 has 13 residues. Germline CDR1 LNHDA, CDR2 SQIVND (reference sequence). With 10 bases clipped from V and 7 bases from J, the junction kept 10 bases outside the gene matches. CDR3 in DNA: TGTGCCACTTGGGCCCTGGGAGGGAATGAGCAGTTCTTC. Translating it yields CATWALGGNEQFF.

This clone was observed once. The V call is TRBV13, the J call TRBJ1-2; no definite D call. V lost 2 bases and J 4 bases, leaving 20 bases between the germline ends. This CDR3 contains 17 residues. Per germline, CDR1 PRHDT and CDR2 FYEKMQ (reference sequence). DNA for the CDR3: TGTGCCAGCAGCTTACTGACAAAGAGAGAGGGCACCTATGGCTACACCTTC. It codes for CASSLLTKREGTYGYTF.

V is TRBV18 and J is TRBJ1-3; D possibly corresponds to TRBD1 (6 bases). CDR3 size: 17 residues. Trimming pared 7 bases from V and 0 bases from J, leaving 19 bases between. The V gene's germline CDR1 is KGHSH and CDR2 LQKENI. The chain's CDR3 is CASLLYRDTFSGNTIYF. CDR3 nucleotide sequence: TGTGCCAGCTTACTATACAGGGATACCTTCTCTGGAAACACCATATATTTT.

The V gene is TRBV7-2, the J gene TRBJ2-7, with TRBD2 matching 7 bases. The CDR3 sequence is 16 residues long. Germline assignment: CDR1 SGHTA and CDR2 FQGNSA. With V trimmed by 5 bases and J by 2 bases, 12 bases remained unmatched. The CDR3 spells CASSLPPSGAAYEQYF. CDR3 sequence (DNA): TGTGCCAGCAGCCTACCCCCGAGCGGGGCGGCCTACGAGCAGTACTTC.

The J gene is TRBJ2-2, the V gene TRBV27; the match to TRBD2 covers 9 bases. The germline V gene has CDR1 MNHEY and CDR2 SMNVEV (reference sequence). V was pared by 2 bases and J by 6 bases, with 16 bases of the junction left unmatched. The CDR3 has 19 residues. The chain's CDR3 is CASSLTAGLAVMVAGELFF. Written as DNA, the CDR3 is TGTGCCAGCAGTTTAACCGCGGGACTAGCTGTTATGGTGGCCGGGGAGCTGTTTTTT.

The chain recombines TRBV11-3 with TRBJ2-3; 9 bases line up with TRBD1. The germline V gene encodes CDR1 SGHNT and CDR2 YENEEA. There are 16 residues in the CDR3. V lost 4 bases to trimming and J lost 3 bases; unmatched junction nucleotides: 8. The CDR3 loop reads CASSSYGGTGTDTQYF. In DNA, the CDR3 is TGTGCCAGCAGCTCTTATGGGGGGACAGGGACAGATACGCAGTATTTT.

This clone has a single count. This chain connects TRBV15 to TRBJ1-1, with unresolved D. This CDR3 has 12 residues. Germline lookup yields CDR1 LNHNV and CDR2 YYDKDF (reference sequence). The V end lost 0 bases, the J end lost 8 bases, and 7 bases lay between the germline ends. In nucleotides, the CDR3 is TGTGCCACCAGCAGAGATAAGGGAGAAGCTTTCTTT. It is translated as CATSRDKGEAFF. Full variable domain (remainder filled in from reference TRBV15 and TRBJ1-1): DAMVIQNPRYQVTQFGKPVTLSCSQTLNHNVMYWYQQKSSQAPKLLFHYYDKDFNNEADTPDNFQSRRPNTSFCFLDIRSPGLGDTAMYLCATSRDKGEAFFGQGTRLTVV.

The chain couples TRBV28 to TRBJ1-1; D is unresolved. The V gene lost 2 bases and the J gene lost 4 bases, with 5 bases spanning the gap. The CDR3 sequence is 12 residues long. Germline lookup yields CDR1 MDHEN and CDR2 SYDVKM. The CDR3 sequence: CASSLRVTEAFF. The DNA of the CDR3 is TGTGCCAGCAGTTTAAGAGTCACTGAAGCTTTCTTT.

The chain employs TRBV3-1 (or the pseudogene TRBV3-2) and TRBJ2-5; perhaps TRBD1 as D (5 bases). Germline CDR1 reads LGHDT; CDR2 reads YNNKEL (reference sequence). The CDR3 has 13 amino acids. The V end lost 5 bases, the J end lost 8 bases, and 15 bases lay between the germline ends. The CDR3 bases are TGTGCCAGCAGCGAAAGTTCGACAGTTACCCAGTACTTC. As protein: CASSESSTVTQYF.

V gene TRBV3-1 (or the pseudogene TRBV3-2) combines with J gene TRBJ1-2; D remains unclear. V lost 1 base and J lost 0, with 3 bases in between. This CDR3 is 13 amino acids long. Germline lookup yields CDR1 LGHDT and CDR2 YNNKEL (reference sequence). The CDR3 DNA follows: TGTGCCAGCAGCCAAGTAGCTAACTATGGCTACACCTTC. Translating gives CASSQVANYGYTF.

The chain is built from TRBV19 and TRBJ1-5; no clear D. The V gene's germline CDR1 is LNHDA and CDR2 SQIVND (reference sequence). V lost 3 bases, J lost 4 bases, and 10 bases lay in between. The CDR3 length is 14 residues. The CDR3 DNA reads TGTGCCAGTAGTATTCCGGGGAAAAATCAGCCCCAGCATTTT. Protein: CASSIPGKNQPQHF.

V usage is TRBV4-1 and J usage is TRBJ1-5, with unresolved D. Germline V gene lookup returns CDR1 MGHRA and CDR2 YSYEKL. With 1 base removed from V and 5 bases from J, the gap between germline ends came to 3 bases. The CDR3 covers 12 residues. CDR3 DNA: TGCGCCAGCAGCCAAGTGGATCAGCCCCAGCATTTT. As protein: CASSQVDQPQHF.

CDR3 sequence reads: CASSSHRGQRETQYF. The DNA for the CDR3 is TGTGCCAGCAGTTCCCACAGGGGGCAAAGGGAGACCCAGTACTTC. V usage is TRBV28 and J usage is TRBJ2-5, with 9 bases fitting TRBD1. Germline-derived CDR1 and CDR2 are MDHEN and SYDVKM. J lost 5 bases, V lost 4 bases, and 8 bases had no gene match. CDR3 length equals 15 residues.

This sequence joins TRBV16 and TRBJ1-5; D not certain. Trimming took 3 bases from V and 11 from J, leaving 11 bases between them. Germline CDR1 reads KGHSY; CDR2 reads FQNENV. The CDR3 loop spans 12 amino acids. DNA for the CDR3: TGTGCCAGCAGCCATCCCCGATCAGCCCAGCATTTT. This encodes CASSHPRSAQHF.

The genes are TRBV6-6 and TRBJ1-5; D is undetermined. The CDR3 extends over 15 amino acids. Germline V gene lookup returns CDR1 MNHNY and CDR2 SVGAGI (reference sequence). V was cut by 6 bases and J by 1 base, with 13 bases left in between. The CDR3: CASRPGQASNQPQHF. CDR3 DNA sequence: TGTGCCAGCAGGCCTGGGCAGGCGAGCAATCAGCCCCAGCATTTT.

V usage is TRBV7-8 and J usage is TRBJ2-7, with no clear D. V lost 5 bases, J lost 12 bases, and 23 bases lay in between. In germline, CDR1 is SGHVS, CDR2 FQNEAQ. The CDR3 has 14 residues. The CDR3 spells CASSGSFGARIPYF. In nucleotides, the CDR3 is TGTGCCAGCAGCGGTAGCTTCGGTGCGCGGATTCCGTACTTC.

This rearrangement joins TRBV11-2 to TRBJ1-6, with D perhaps TRBD1 (5 bases). Between the trimmed V and J ends, which lost 5 bases and 6 bases, there was a span of 14 bases. The germline CDR1 and CDR2 sequences are SGHAT and FQNNGV. This CDR3 region has 15 residues. CDR3 in amino acids: CASSPQIRVNSPLHF. The CDR3 DNA is TGTGCCAGCAGCCCTCAAATCAGGGTTAATTCACCCCTCCACTTT.